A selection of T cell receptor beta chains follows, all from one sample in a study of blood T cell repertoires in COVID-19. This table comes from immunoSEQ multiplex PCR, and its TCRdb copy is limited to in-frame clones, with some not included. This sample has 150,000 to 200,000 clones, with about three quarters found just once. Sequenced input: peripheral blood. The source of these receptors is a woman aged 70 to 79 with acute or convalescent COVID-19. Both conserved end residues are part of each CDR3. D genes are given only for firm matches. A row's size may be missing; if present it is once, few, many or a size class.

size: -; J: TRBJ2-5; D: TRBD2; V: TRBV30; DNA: TGTGCCTGGAGTCCCATCGGGCCGACTAGCGGAGGGCAAGAGACCCAGTACTTC; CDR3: CAWSPIGPTSGGQETQYF
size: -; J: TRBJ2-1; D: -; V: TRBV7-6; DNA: TGTGCCAGCAGCTTTTCTAATGAGCAGTTCTTC; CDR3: CASSFSNEQFF
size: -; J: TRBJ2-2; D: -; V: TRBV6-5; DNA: TGTGCCAGCGCACGTGATACAGGGTACACCGGGGAGCTGTTTTTT; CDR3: CASARDTGYTGELFF
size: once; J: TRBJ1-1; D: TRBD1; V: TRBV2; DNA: TGTGCCAGCAGTTTACAGGGGGGCACTGAAGCTTTCTTT; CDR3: CASSLQGGTEAFF
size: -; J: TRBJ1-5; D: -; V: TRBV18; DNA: TGTGCCAGCTCACCAAATCCCACTGATCAGCCCCAGCATTTT; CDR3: CASSPNPTDQPQHF
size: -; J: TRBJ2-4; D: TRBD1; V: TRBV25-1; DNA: TGTGCCAGCAGTGAATGGGGACAGGGAGAAAACATTCAGTACTTC; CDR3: CASSEWGQGENIQYF
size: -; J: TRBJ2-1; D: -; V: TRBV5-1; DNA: TGCGCCAGCAGCTTGGAAGCCCCCGATTTAAATGAGCAGTTCTTC; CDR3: CASSLEAPDLNEQFF
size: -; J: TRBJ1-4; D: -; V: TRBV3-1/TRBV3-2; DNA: TGTGCCAGCAGCCGGAGGTTGGGCGAAAAACTGTTTTTT; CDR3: CASSRRLGEKLFF
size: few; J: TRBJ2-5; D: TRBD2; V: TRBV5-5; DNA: TGTGCCAGCAGCAACCCCGGGACTAGCGGTCCCCAGTACTTC; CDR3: CASSNPGTSGPQYF
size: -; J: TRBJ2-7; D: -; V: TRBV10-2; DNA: TGCGCCAGCAGTGGGGCAACAGTAGAGCAGTACTTC; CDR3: CASSGATVEQYF
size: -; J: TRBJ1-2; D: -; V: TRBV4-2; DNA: TGTGCCAGCAGCCAAGAGGACAGCACCTATGGCTACACCTTC; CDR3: CASSQEDSTYGYTF
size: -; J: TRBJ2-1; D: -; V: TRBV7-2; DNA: TGTGCCAGCAGCCGTAATTCAGGCTCCTACAATGAGCAGTTCTTC; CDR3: CASSRNSGSYNEQFF
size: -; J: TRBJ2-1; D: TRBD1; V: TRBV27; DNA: TGTGCCAGCGGGAACAGGGGGCGCGTTGAGCAGTTCTTC; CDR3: CASGNRGRVEQFF
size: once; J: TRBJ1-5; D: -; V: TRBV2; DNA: TGTGCCAGCAGCCCGAGATATAGCAATCAGCCCCAGCATTTT; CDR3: CASSPRYSNQPQHF
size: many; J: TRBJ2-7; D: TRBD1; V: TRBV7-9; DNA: TGTGCCAGCAGCCCTACCCCGGCCTCGGGACAGGGCTCCTACGAGCAGTACTTC; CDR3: CASSPTPASGQGSYEQYF
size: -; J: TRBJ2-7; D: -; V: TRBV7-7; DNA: TGTGCCAGCAGCGATCCGGCGGCTAAAAGGGGCAAGTACGAGCAGTACTTC; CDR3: CASSDPAAKRGKYEQYF
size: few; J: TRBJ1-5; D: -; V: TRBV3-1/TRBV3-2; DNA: TGTGCCAGCAGCCAAACCTCCACAGGGAATCAGCCCCAGCATTTT; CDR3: CASSQTSTGNQPQHF